This T cell receptor (beta chain) was identified in a study of OX40 agonist ivuxolimab in advanced cancers. Overall study: As their treatment, patients were administered ivuxolimab, an agonistic anti-OX40 (CD134) antibody. Age averaged around 58 years (range roughly 23 to 85), and approximately 80% were male.

Germline CDR1 and CDR2: SEHNR and FQNEAQ (reference sequence). The CDR3 length is 15 residues. V dropped 1 base and J dropped 4 bases, with 14 bases sitting between them. In its sample, this clone ranks as medium-sized (0.01 to 0.1%). Profiling relied on immunoSEQ multiplex PCR, and the TCRdb table lists in-frame clones only, not all of them. The table includes more than 10,000 clones, about 79% detected once. The TCR sequence derives from an adult with an advanced solid tumor such as melanoma, head and neck, liver or kidney cancer. Sequencing used CD4+ or CD8+ T cells sorted from blood, obtained in a trial of the OX40 agonist ivuxolimab. The chain couples TRBV7-9 to TRBJ2-7, with D possibly TRBD1 on 5 matching bases. The CDR3 nucleotides are TGTGCCAGCAGCTTAGAGGTGGGGCAAGGGTACGAGCAGTACTTC. As protein: CASSLEVGQGYEQYF.